The 14 T cell receptor beta chains presented below share a single source sample, sequenced in a study of blood T cells in healthy people across ages. With a J-beta primer mix and a sample-barcoded 5' primer, a second PCR ran about 7 to 11 cycles. TCRdb analysed the 5' RACE reads with MiXCR anew, one entry per CDR3 protein. The repertoire has 800,000 to 1,300,000 distinct CDR3 sequences, under 30% of them found once; the top ten carry about 0.8%. The same sample was also studied in work on T cells of mothers and their children.

The sample taken for sequencing was blood. Every receptor here comes from a girl aged 2 to 9 in good health.

The CDR3 loop reads CASSQSGSTEQYF. The CDR3 coding sequence is TGCGCCAGCAGCCAATCTGGGAGTACCGAGCAGTACTTC. The V gene is TRBV5-1, the J gene TRBJ2-1, with D possibly being TRBD2 (5 bases). The assigned J gene may be wrong: the sequence end matches TRBJ2-7 better. This CDR3 is 13 amino acids long. In germline, CDR1 is SGHRS, CDR2 YFSETQ.

The genes are TRBV7-9 and TRBJ1-4, with 10 nucleotides matching TRBD1. The CDR3 has 16 amino acids. Germline CDR1 is SEHNR and CDR2 is FQNEAQ (reference sequence). The V and J ends lost 5 bases and 6 bases, in that order; junction bases with no gene match: 9. The CDR3 sequence: CASSPAVGQGHEKLFF. The CDR3 DNA is TGTGCCAGCAGCCCAGCGGTGGGACAGGGGCATGAAAAACTGTTTTTT. Full variable domain (missing parts from reference TRBV7-9 and TRBJ1-4): DTGVSQNPRHKITKRGQNVTFRCDPISEHNRLYWYRQTLGQGPEFLTYFQNEAQLEKSRLLSDRFSAERPKGSFSTLEIQRTEQGDSAMYLCASSPAVGQGHEKLFFGSGTQLSVL.

This chain connects TRBV11-3 to TRBJ2-5; a possible D gene is TRBD2 (5 bases). Germline V gene sequence: CDR1 SGHNT, CDR2 YENEEA. The CDR3 spans 16 residues. V shed 2 bases and J shed 0 bases, with 13 bases lying between them. The CDR3 sequence is CASSLRSSRDQETQYF. The CDR3 DNA sequence: TGTGCCAGCAGCTTAAGGTCTTCGAGGGACCAAGAGACCCAGTACTTC.

This clonotype was seen a few times. The V call is TRBV20-1, the J call TRBJ2-1; 8 bases line up with TRBD2. The CDR3 contains 14 residues. The V gene's germline CDR1 is DFQATT and CDR2 SNEGSKA (reference sequence). The ends lost 6 bases at V and 7 bases at J; junction bases unmatched: 11. The CDR3 bases are TGCAGTGCCGCCAGCGGGAGAGGAAGGAATGAGCAGTTCTTC. This translates into CSAASGRGRNEQFF.

This clonotype was seen more than once but under ten times. This rearrangement joins TRBV6-5 to TRBJ1-1, with 7 positions matching TRBD1. Germline CDR1 MNHEY, CDR2 SVGAGI. J was trimmed by 3 bases and V by 6 bases; bases with no gene match: 10. The CDR3 spans 15 residues. Here the CDR3 DNA reads TGTGCCAGCAGCCGGACAGGCCTAGGGGACACTGAAGCTTTCTTT. Its protein product is CASSRTGLGDTEAFF.

The sample holds a few counts of this clonotype. Written as DNA, the CDR3 is TGTGCCAGCAGTGAACCTACTCAGGGGGCTACGTACGAGCAGTACTTC. Translating gives CASSEPTQGATYEQYF. The J gene is TRBJ2-7, the V gene TRBV25-1, with 8 bases matching TRBD1. The trim removed 2 bases at V and 4 bases at J, leaving 10 bases unmatched. Per germline, CDR1 MGHDK and CDR2 SYGVNS. There are 16 residues in the CDR3.

This clonotype was counted a few times. The chain is built from TRBV29-1 and TRBJ2-5, with D unclear. Matching the DNA end better, TRBJ2-7 makes the J call doubtful. There are 15 residues in the CDR3. Germline V CDR1 and CDR2: SQVTM, ANQGSEA. The DNA for the CDR3 is TGCAGCGTTAAGGCCGGGCCGCAGAAATCCTACGAGCAGTACTTC. Residues: CSVKAGPQKSYEQYF.

The V gene is TRBV9, the J gene TRBJ1-4; D is unclear. Germline V gene sequence: CDR1 SGDLS, CDR2 YYNGEE. Trimming cost V 0 bases and J 7 bases, with 13 bases left between them. This CDR3 has 15 residues. In nucleotides, the CDR3 is TGTGCCAGCAGCGTAGCGGGCGGGAGGAGTGAAAAACTGTTTTTT. This translates into CASSVAGGRSEKLFF.

This clonotype appeared a few times. The rearrangement uses TRBV6-1 and TRBJ1-2; 7 bases align to TRBD1. Per germline, CDR1 MNHNS and CDR2 SASEGT. With 1 base clipped from V and 5 bases from J, the junction kept 7 bases outside the gene matches. CDR3 size: 15 residues. The CDR3 DNA is TGTGCCAGCAGTGAAGGGTTTGGGACAGAATATGGCTACACCTTC. Translated: CASSEGFGTEYGYTF.

V gene TRBV4-3 combines with J gene TRBJ1-3; D call uncertain. The germline V gene has CDR1 LGHNA and CDR2 YSLEER. The V and J ends lost 3 bases and 0 bases respectively, with 21 bases between them. The CDR3 sequence is 19 residues long. The CDR3 nucleotides read TGCGCCAGCAGCCACCTGCCCCCTGGACCTTCGGACTCTGGAAACACCATATATTTT. This encodes CASSHLPPGPSDSGNTIYF.

J is TRBJ2-1 and V is TRBV4-3; either TRBD1 or TRBD2 may fit D (5 bases each). Germline V lookup: CDR1 LGHNA, CDR2 YSLEER. Trimming shortened V by 4 bases and J by 8 bases, and 12 bases separated the two germline ends. This CDR3 has 13 residues. The CDR3 sequence is CASSPLLGDEQFF. The CDR3 region has the DNA TGCGCCAGCAGCCCCCTGTTGGGGGATGAGCAGTTCTTC.

The chain is built from TRBV5-6 and TRBJ1-1; D may be TRBD1 (5 bases). V was clipped by 2 bases and J by 1 base, with 9 bases between them. Germline-derived CDR1 and CDR2 are SGHDT and YYEEEE. The CDR3 runs 14 residues. The CDR3 DNA reads TGTGCCAGCAGCTTCGTGACAGCGAACACTGAAGCTTTCTTT. Its translation is CASSFVTANTEAFF. The full variable domain, rest sourced from reference TRBV5-6 and TRBJ1-1, is DAGVTQSPTHLIKTRGQQVTLRCSPKSGHDTVSWYQQALGQGPQFIFQYYEEEERQRGNFPDRFSGHQFPNYSSELNVNALLLGDSALYLCASSFVTANTEAFFGQGTRLTVV.

The rearrangement uses TRBV7-2 and TRBJ2-3; 14 bases align to TRBD2. This CDR3 is 16 amino acids long. The junction had 9 bases not matched to a gene; V was cut back by 4 bases and J by 9 bases. CDR1 and CDR2 (germline): SGHTA, FQGNSA. Written as DNA, the CDR3 is TGTGCCAGCAGCTCCCCGGGACTAGCGGGAGTAAAGACGCAGTATTTT. It encodes CASSSPGLAGVKTQYF.

This clonotype was detected only a few times. The chain couples TRBV27 to TRBJ2-7; the D is unclear. The CDR3 totals 14 residues. The V gene lost 4 bases and the J gene lost 2 bases, with 12 bases spanning the gap. Germline assignment: CDR1 MNHEY and CDR2 SMNVEV (reference sequence). The CDR3 DNA is TGTGCCAGCAGTTCTCTCCTCGAGGCCTACGAGCAGTACTTC. It is translated as CASSSLLEAYEQYF.